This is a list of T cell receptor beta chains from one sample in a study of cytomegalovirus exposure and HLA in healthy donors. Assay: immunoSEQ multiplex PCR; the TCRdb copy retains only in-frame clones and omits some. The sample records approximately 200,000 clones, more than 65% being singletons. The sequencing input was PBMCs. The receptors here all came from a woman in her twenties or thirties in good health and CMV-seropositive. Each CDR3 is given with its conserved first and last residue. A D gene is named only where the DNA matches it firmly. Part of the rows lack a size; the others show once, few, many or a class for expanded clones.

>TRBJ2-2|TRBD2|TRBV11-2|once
CASRPGLAGGRNTGELFF
TGTGCCAGCAGACCCGGACTAGCGGGAGGGAGAAACACCGGGGAGCTGTTTTTT
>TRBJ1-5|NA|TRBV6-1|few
CASSFGAKNQPQHF
TGTGCCAGCAGTTTTGGGGCGAAGAATCAGCCCCAGCATTTT
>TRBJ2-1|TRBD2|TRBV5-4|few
CASSPEGLAVDEQFF
TGTGCCAGCAGCCCGGAGGGACTAGCCGTCGATGAGCAGTTCTTC
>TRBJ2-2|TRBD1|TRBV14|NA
CASSPWTGSNTGELFF
TGTGCCAGCAGCCCCTGGACAGGTTCGAACACCGGGGAGCTGTTTTTT
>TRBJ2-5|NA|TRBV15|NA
CATSREGGNKETQYF
TGTGCCACCAGCAGAGAAGGAGGTAATAAAGAGACCCAGTACTTC
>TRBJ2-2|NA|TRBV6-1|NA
CASKGQPFSGELFF
TGTGCCAGCAAGGGGCAGCCTTTTAGCGGGGAGCTGTTTTTT
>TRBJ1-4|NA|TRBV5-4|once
CASSHTGTDEKLFF
TGTGCCAGCAGCCATACAGGCACTGATGAAAAACTGTTTTTT
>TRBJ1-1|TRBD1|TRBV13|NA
CASSFDLRGPEAFF
TGTGCCAGCAGCTTCGATCTCAGGGGGCCTGAAGCTTTCTTT
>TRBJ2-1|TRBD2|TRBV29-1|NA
CSVLAGGGNEQFF
TGCAGCGTTCTAGCGGGAGGAGGGAATGAGCAGTTCTTC
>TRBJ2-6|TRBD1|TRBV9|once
CASSSTTGGSGANVLTF
TGTGCCAGCAGCTCCACTACAGGGGGCTCTGGGGCCAACGTCCTGACTTTC
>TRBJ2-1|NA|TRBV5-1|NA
CASSLSGFLNEQFF
TGCGCCAGCAGCTTGTCAGGGTTCCTCAATGAGCAGTTCTTC
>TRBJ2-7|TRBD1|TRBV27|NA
CASSRDSSYEQYF
TGTGCCAGCAGCCGGGACAGCTCCTACGAGCAGTACTTC
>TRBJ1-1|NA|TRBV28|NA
CASSLVQTEAFF
TGTGCCAGCAGTTTAGTCCAGACTGAAGCTTTCTTT
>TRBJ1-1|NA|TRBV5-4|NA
CASSLGQVNTEAFF
TGTGCCAGCAGCTTGGGACAGGTGAACACTGAAGCTTTCTTT
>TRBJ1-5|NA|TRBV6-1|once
CASSGTGYGNQPQHF
TGTGCCAGCAGTGGTACAGGGTATGGCAATCAGCCCCAGCATTTT
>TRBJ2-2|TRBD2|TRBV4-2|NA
CASSQGRPGLAGGYANTGELFF
TGTGCCAGCAGCCAGGGAAGGCCGGGACTAGCGGGTGGATACGCGAACACCGGGGAGCTGTTTTTT
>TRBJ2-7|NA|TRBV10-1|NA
CASSAGFGEQYF
TGCGCCAGCAGTGCCGGGTTTGGCGAGCAGTACTTC
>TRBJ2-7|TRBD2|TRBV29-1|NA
CSVELAGYEQYF
TGCAGCGTTGAACTAGCGGGCTACGAGCAGTACTTC
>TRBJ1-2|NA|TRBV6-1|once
CASSEGTYNYGYTF
TGTGCCAGCAGTGAAGGGACATACAACTATGGCTACACCTTC
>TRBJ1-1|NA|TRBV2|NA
CASSRVTGSFTEAFF
TGTGCCAGCAGCCGGGTTACTGGTAGTTTCACTGAAGCTTTCTTT
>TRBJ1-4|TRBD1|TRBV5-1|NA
CASSSGTGYGLTNEKLFF
TGCGCCAGCAGCTCCGGGACAGGGTACGGCTTAACTAATGAAAAACTGTTTTTT
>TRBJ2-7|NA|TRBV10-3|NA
CAISVGDTSYEQYF
TGTGCCATCAGTGTCGGGGACACTTCCTACGAGCAGTACTTC
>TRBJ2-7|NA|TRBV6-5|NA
CASSPGTLTYEQYF
TGTGCCAGCAGTCCCGGGACACTGACCTACGAGCAGTACTTC
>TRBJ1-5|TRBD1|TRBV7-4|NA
CASSCKQGEIFPNCQPQHF
TGTGCCAGCAGCTGCAAACAGGGGGAAATCTTTCCTAATTGTCAGCCCCAGCATTTT
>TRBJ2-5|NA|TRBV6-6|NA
CASKTTSRTTETQYF
TGTGCCAGCAAGACTACGAGCCGAACGACCGAGACCCAGTACTTC
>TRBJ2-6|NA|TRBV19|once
CASSLFGSGANVLTF
TGTGCCAGTAGTTTATTCGGGTCTGGGGCCAACGTCCTGACTTTC
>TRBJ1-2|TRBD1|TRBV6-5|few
CASSLRDSTHGYTF
TGTGCCAGCAGTTTGAGGGACAGTACCCATGGCTACACCTTC
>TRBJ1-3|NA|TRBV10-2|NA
CASNGGDTIYF
TGCGCCAGCAACGGAGGGGACACCATATATTTT
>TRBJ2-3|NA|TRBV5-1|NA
CASSLVGSRTDTQYF
TGCGCCAGCAGCTTGGTTGGTAGCCGAACAGATACGCAGTATTTT
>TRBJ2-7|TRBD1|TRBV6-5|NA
CASRWDRSYEQYF
TGTGCCAGCCGATGGGACAGATCCTACGAGCAGTACTTC
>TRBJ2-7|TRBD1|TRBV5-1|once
CASSLGQREQYF
TGCGCCAGCAGCCTGGGACAGAGGGAGCAGTACTTC
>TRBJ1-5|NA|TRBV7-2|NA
CASSLEVYSNQPQHF
TGTGCCAGCAGCCTCGAGGTATATAGCAATCAGCCCCAGCATTTT
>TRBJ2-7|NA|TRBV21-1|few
CASSIRRKYF
TGTGCCAGCAGCATCAGGAGGAAGTACTTC
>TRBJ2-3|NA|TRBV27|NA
CASSLKGFGARGTDTQYF
TGTGCCAGCAGTTTAAAAGGATTTGGGGCTCGGGGCACAGATACGCAGTATTTT
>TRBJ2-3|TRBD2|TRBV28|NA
CASTFLLAGGRETDTQYF
TGTGCCAGCACTTTTCTGCTAGCGGGAGGGAGGGAGACAGATACGCAGTATTTT
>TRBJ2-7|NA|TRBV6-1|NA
CASSGRPFPYEQYF
TGTGCCAGCAGTGGTCGTCCTTTCCCTTACGAGCAGTACTTC
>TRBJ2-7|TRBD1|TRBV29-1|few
CSVEGGKDRGTYEQYF
TGCAGCGTTGAAGGGGGGAAGGACAGGGGGACCTACGAGCAGTACTTC
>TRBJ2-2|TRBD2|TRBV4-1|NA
CASSQDKAGGSVGELFF
TGCGCCAGCAGCCAAGATAAAGCGGGAGGGTCCGTCGGGGAGCTGTTTTTT
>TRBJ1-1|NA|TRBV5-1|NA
CASCRGSMNTEAFF
TGCGCCAGCTGTCGGGGTAGCATGAACACTGAAGCTTTCTTT
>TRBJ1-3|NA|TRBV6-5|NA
CASSYSNRGSGNTIYF
TGTGCCAGCAGTTACTCGAATCGGGGATCCGGAAACACCATATATTTT
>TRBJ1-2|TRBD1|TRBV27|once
CASSPGQVNGYTF
TGTGCCAGCAGTCCCGGACAGGTTAATGGCTACACCTTC
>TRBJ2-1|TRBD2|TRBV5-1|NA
CASRDTSGRGNEQFF
TGCGCCAGCAGGGACACTAGCGGGAGGGGTAATGAGCAGTTCTTC
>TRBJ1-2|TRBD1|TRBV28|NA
CASSSIRTGGRGYTF
TGTGCCAGCAGTTCCATTCGGACAGGGGGCCGTGGCTACACCTTC
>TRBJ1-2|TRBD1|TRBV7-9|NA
CASSPTGDGYTF
TGTGCCAGCAGCCCGACAGGGGATGGCTACACCTTC
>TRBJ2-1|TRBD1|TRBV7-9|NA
CASSLETGGAYNEQFF
TGTGCCAGCAGCTTAGAGACAGGGGGAGCCTACAATGAGCAGTTCTTC
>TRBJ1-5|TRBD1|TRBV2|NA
CASRGDRGRGQPQHF
TGTGCCAGCAGGGGGGACAGGGGGCGCGGACAGCCCCAGCATTTT
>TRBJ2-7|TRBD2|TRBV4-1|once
CASSQSGAGGEQYF
TGCGCCAGCAGCCAAAGTGGGGCCGGGGGGGAGCAGTACTTC
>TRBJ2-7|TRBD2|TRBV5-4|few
CASSQERTSSYEQYF
TGTGCCAGCAGCCAAGAACGGACTAGCTCCTACGAGCAGTACTTC
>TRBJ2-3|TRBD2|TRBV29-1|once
CSVASGSSTDTQYF
TGCAGCGTTGCCAGCGGGAGCAGCACAGATACGCAGTATTTT
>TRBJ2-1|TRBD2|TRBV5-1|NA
CASSLPGTSTNEQFF
TGCGCCAGCTCCTTACCCGGGACTAGTACCAATGAGCAGTTCTTC
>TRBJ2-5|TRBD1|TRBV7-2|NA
CASSQGVGGEGTQYF
TGTGCCAGCAGCCAGGGGGTCGGCGGTGAGGGAACCCAGTACTTC
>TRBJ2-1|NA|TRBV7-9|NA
CASSFGGSNEQFF
TGTGCCAGCAGCTTTGGGGGGTCCAATGAGCAGTTCTTC
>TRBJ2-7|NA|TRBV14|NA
CASSQVPTLYEQYF
TGTGCCAGCAGCCAAGTACCTACCTTGTACGAGCAGTACTTC
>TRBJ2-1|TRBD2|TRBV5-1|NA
CASSLGASGYNEQFF
TGCGCCAGCAGCTTGGGCGCTAGCGGATACAATGAGCAGTTCTTC
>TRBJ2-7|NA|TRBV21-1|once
CASSKGRTALYEQYF
TGTGCCAGCAGCAAAGGACGGACTGCACTCTACGAGCAGTACTTC
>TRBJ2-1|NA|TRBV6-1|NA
CASSEVAGGYNEQFF
TGTGCCAGCAGTGAAGTGGCGGGCGGATACAATGAGCAGTTCTTC
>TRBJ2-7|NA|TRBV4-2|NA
CASSRQGQTEQYF
TGTGCCAGCAGCCGGCAGGGTCAAACCGAGCAGTACTTC
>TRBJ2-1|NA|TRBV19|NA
CASSSRGGPYNEQFF
TGTGCCAGTAGTTCCCGAGGGGGACCCTACAATGAGCAGTTCTTC
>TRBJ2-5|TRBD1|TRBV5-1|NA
CASSLALDRGQTQYF
TGCGCCAGCAGCTTGGCTTTGGACAGGGGTCAGACCCAGTACTTC